Presented here are 30 T cell receptor beta chains from one specimen sequenced in a study of T cell responses to AZD1222 COVID-19 vaccine. TCRdb keeps only in-frame clones here, not all; method: immunoSEQ multiplex PCR. The sample lists roughly 81,000 clones, 80% to 90% seen once, with approximately 7.9% in the top ten. This sample comprised peripheral blood, obtained on day 0 of AZD1222 vaccination. The receptors stem from an adult in good health.

CDR3 coding DNA: TGTGCCAGCAGCTTCCGGACAGGGGAAGGTGGCTACACCTTC. This gives the protein CASSFRTGEGGYTF. The chain links TRBV11-3 to TRBJ1-2, with 9 positions matching TRBD1. There are 14 residues in the CDR3. J was trimmed by 7 bases and V by 3 bases; bases with no gene match: 6. CDR1 SGHNT and CDR2 YENEEA come from the germline V gene. The whole variable domain, filled in from reference TRBV11-3 and TRBJ1-2, reads EAGVVQSPRYKIIEKKQPVAFWCNPISGHNTLYWYLQNLGQGPELLIRYENEEAVDDSQLPKDRFSAERLKGVDSTLKIQPAELGDSAVYLCASSFRTGEGGYTFGSGTRLTVV.

The chain is built from TRBV6-5 and TRBJ2-5; D unresolved. Trimming stripped 4 bases from V and 2 bases from J, with 14 bases between. CDR1 and CDR2 from the germline V gene are MNHEY and SVGAGI. The CDR3 extends over 15 amino acids. The CDR3 protein is CASSSYLGSQETQYF. The CDR3, as DNA: TGTGCCAGCAGTTCCTACTTGGGCAGTCAAGAGACCCAGTACTTC.

A single count supports this clone. The V gene is TRBV5-1, the J gene TRBJ1-2; TRBD1 matches 10 bases. Per germline, CDR1 SGHRS and CDR2 YFSETQ. The CDR3 loop spans 13 amino acids. V was pared by 4 bases and J by 6 bases, with 3 bases of the junction left unmatched. The CDR3 here is CASSPGQGNGYTF. CDR3 nucleotides: TGCGCCAGCAGCCCGGGACAGGGGAATGGCTACACCTTC.

The chain has TRBV6-2 or TRBV6-3 and TRBJ2-7, with 9 bases lining up with TRBD1. The germline gives CDR1 MNHEY, CDR2 SVGEGT. With 5 bases clipped from V and 1 base from J, the junction kept 6 bases outside the gene matches. The CDR3 is 15 amino acids. CDR3 loop: CASSPGTGSSYEQYF. The CDR3 DNA reads as TGTGCCAGCAGTCCCGGGACAGGGTCATCCTACGAGCAGTACTTC.

The chain has TRBV9 and TRBJ2-2; TRBD2 matches at 14 bases. CDR1 SGDLS and CDR2 YYNGEE come from the germline V gene. The length of the CDR3 is 16 residues. The V gene end was trimmed by 3 bases and the J gene end by 4 bases; junction bases not matched to a gene: 2. The DNA for the CDR3 is TGTGCCAGCAGCGAAGGACTAGCGGGAGGCACCGGGGAGCTGTTTTTT. Protein sequence: CASSEGLAGGTGELFF.

The V gene is TRBV5-5, the J gene TRBJ2-3; TRBD2 matches 9 bases. The germline V gene has CDR1 SGHKS and CDR2 YYEKEE (reference sequence). The CDR3 spans 17 residues. Trimming removed 0 bases from V and 3 bases from J; junction bases left unmatched: 8. The CDR3 DNA follows: TGTGCCAGCAGCTTGGCTGGGTCGACTAGCGGAACAGATACGCAGTATTTT. Protein product: CASSLAGSTSGTDTQYF.

This chain connects TRBV2 to TRBJ2-2; TRBD1 is a possible D gene (6 bases). CDR1 is SNHLY, CDR2 FYNNEI, per germline. The CDR3 consists of 15 residues. V dropped 4 bases and J dropped 5 bases, with 14 bases sitting between them. CDR3 sequence reads: CASSGQAGVTGELFF. CDR3 bases: TGTGCCAGCAGTGGACAGGCCGGAGTAACCGGGGAGCTGTTTTTT.

A single count supports this clone. The chain carries TRBV7-9 and TRBJ2-2; D may match TRBD1 or TRBD2 (6 bases each). The germline gives CDR1 SEHNR, CDR2 FQNEAQ (reference sequence). V lost 1 base, J lost 0 bases, and 12 bases lay in between. This CDR3 is built from 17 residues. CDR3 residues: CASSLGSGAANTGELFF. The CDR3 bases are TGTGCCAGCAGCTTAGGATCGGGGGCTGCGAACACCGGGGAGCTGTTTTTT. The variable domain in full, completed from reference TRBV7-9 and TRBJ2-2, reads DTGVSQNPRHKITKRGQNVTFRCDPISEHNRLYWYRQTLGQGPEFLTYFQNEAQLEKSRLLSDRFSAERPKGSFSTLEIQRTEQGDSAMYLCASSLGSGAANTGELFFGEGSRLTVL.

The rearrangement joins TRBV5-6 to TRBJ1-5; D is undetermined. The CDR3 totals 14 residues. Germline CDR1 and CDR2: SGHDT and YYEEEE. V was cut by 1 base and J by 6 bases, with 11 bases left in between. The chain's CDR3 is CASSLQRFGQPQHF. In DNA, the CDR3 is TGTGCCAGCAGCTTGCAGCGCTTCGGTCAGCCCCAGCATTTT.

The rearrangement joins TRBV23-1 to TRBJ2-2, with unresolved D. TRBV23-1 counts as an open reading frame of uncertain function. The CDR3 covers 19 residues. Trimming cost V 0 bases and J 6 bases, with 23 bases left between them. The chain's CDR3 is CASSQSARPDRTRSGELFF. In DNA form, the CDR3 reads TGCGCCAGCAGTCAATCTGCCAGGCCCGATCGAACGAGGTCCGGGGAGCTGTTTTTT.

Judged by abundance, this clone is medium-sized. V and J are TRBV7-9 and TRBJ2-1; 10 bases match TRBD2. CDR1 SEHNR and CDR2 FQNEAQ come from the germline V gene (reference sequence). This CDR3 is 16 amino acids long. Losses at the gene ends were 2 bases for V and 9 bases for J; bases not matched to a gene: 10. The DNA of the CDR3 is TGTGCCAGCAGCTTAAGGAGTCTAGCGGGAGCCTCTGAGCAGTTCTTC. This translates into CASSLRSLAGASEQFF.

V is TRBV4-1 and J is TRBJ2-1; D might be TRBD1 (6 bases). Per the germline V gene, CDR1 is MGHRA and CDR2 is YSYEKL. The CDR3 runs 15 residues. Trimming cost V 3 bases and J 5 bases, with 14 bases left between them. The CDR3 region is CASSQSRGSNNEQFF. DNA for the CDR3: TGCGCCAGCAGCCAGAGCAGGGGATCCAACAATGAGCAGTTCTTC.

The V and J genes are TRBV20-1 and TRBJ2-7; unclear D gene. The CDR3 contains 11 residues. Germline V gene data show CDR1 as DFQATT and CDR2 as SNEGSKA (reference sequence). Trimming took off 3 bases at V and 6 bases at J, with 9 bases between the two ends. For the CDR3, the DNA is TGCAGTGCTAGTGTGCTTTCCGAGCAGTACTTC. Protein product: CSASVLSEQYF.

The chain links TRBV5-8 to TRBJ1-3; a weak D match, TRBD1 (5 bases). Germline V gives CDR1 SGHTS, CDR2 YDEGEE. V lost 3 bases and J 3 bases, leaving 22 bases between the germline ends. This CDR3 comprises 18 residues. CDR3: CASSSTLGTYGSGNTIYF. CDR3 bases: TGTGCCAGCAGCTCGACGCTCGGGACCTACGGTAGTGGAAACACCATATATTTT.

The V gene is TRBV3-1 (or the pseudogene TRBV3-2), the J gene TRBJ1-4; the match to TRBD1 covers 8 bases. CDR1 is LGHDT and CDR2 is YNNKEL in the germline V gene (reference sequence). V was pared by 4 bases and J by 7 bases, with 8 bases of the junction left unmatched. This CDR3 spans 15 amino acids. CDR3 residues: CASSLGQGSFEKLFF. The CDR3 DNA is TGTGCCAGCAGCCTCGGACAGGGAAGTTTTGAAAAACTGTTTTTT.

J is TRBJ2-5 and V is TRBV27; TRBD2 aligns across 8 bases. There are 16 residues in the CDR3. The germline gives CDR1 MNHEY, CDR2 SMNVEV (reference sequence). Unmatched junction bases numbered 12, after V lost 5 bases and J lost 4 bases. The CDR3 is CASSRLWREERETQYF. CDR3 nucleotides: TGTGCCAGCAGTCGACTTTGGCGGGAGGAACGAGAGACCCAGTACTTC.

This chain joins TRBV3-1 (or the pseudogene TRBV3-2) and TRBJ2-7; D may be TRBD1 or TRBD2 (6 bases each). V lost 0 bases, J lost 2 bases, and 20 bases lay in between. Looked up from germline, CDR1 is LGHDT and CDR2 is YNNKEL (reference sequence). This CDR3 region has 18 residues. CDR3 amino acids: CASSQESMRGAHTYEQYF. CDR3 nucleotide sequence: TGTGCCAGCAGCCAAGAGAGTATGAGGGGGGCGCATACCTACGAGCAGTACTTC.

The CDR3 is CASSPPGAGVPTDTQYF. The CDR3 nucleotides read TGTGCCAGCAGCCCCCCTGGAGCGGGAGTTCCTACCGATACGCAGTATTTT. The chain carries TRBV7-2 and TRBJ2-3; 8 bases fit TRBD2. Losses at the gene ends were 5 bases for V and 6 bases for J; bases not matched to a gene: 16. Germline V gives CDR1 SGHTA, CDR2 FQGNSA. The CDR3 has 17 amino acids.

V usage is TRBV2 and J usage is TRBJ2-3; 9 bases are shared with TRBD1. The trim removed 5 bases at V and 2 bases at J, leaving 5 bases unmatched. CDR1 SNHLY and CDR2 FYNNEI come from the germline V gene. The CDR3 runs 15 residues. CDR3 region: CASSSGTGHTDTQYF. In DNA, the CDR3 is TGTGCCAGCAGTTCCGGGACAGGGCACACAGATACGCAGTATTTT.

V is TRBV10-3 and J is TRBJ1-1; TRBD1 agrees at 7 bases. Germline V gene data show CDR1 as ENHRY and CDR2 as SYGVKD. J was trimmed by 1 base and V by 6 bases; bases with no gene match: 11. The CDR3 contains 16 residues. CDR3 nucleotides: TGTGCCATCAGGAGGCCCGCGACAGGGAGGAACACTGAAGCTTTCTTT. Its translation is CAIRRPATGRNTEAFF.

The CDR3 region is CSVEEREGKTQYF. CDR3 bases: TGCAGCGTTGAAGAGCGGGAGGGGAAGACCCAGTACTTC. The chain recombines TRBV29-1 with TRBJ2-5, with 9 bases fitting TRBD2. The CDR3 sequence is 13 residues long. J gave up 6 bases and V 0 bases, and 2 bases lay outside the gene matches. CDR1 is SQVTM, CDR2 ANQGSEA, per germline.

The chain couples TRBV7-9 to TRBJ2-1; D perhaps matches TRBD2 (6 bases). Trimming shortened V by 4 bases and J by 3 bases, and 25 bases separated the two germline ends. This CDR3 spans 19 amino acids. Germline loops: CDR1 SEHNR, CDR2 FQNEAQ (reference sequence). The CDR3 DNA reads TGTGCCAGCAGCTCGACCCGATGGACTCCGAGACTAGACTACAATGAGCAGTTCTTC. Its protein product is CASSSTRWTPRLDYNEQFF.

The rearrangement uses TRBV7-6 and TRBJ1-5; D is uncertain. CDR3 length equals 19 residues. Trimming pared 2 bases from V and 0 bases from J, leaving 20 bases between. Germline CDR1 SGHVS, CDR2 FNYEAQ. CDR3 protein: CASSLSARGPSHSNQPQHF. The CDR3 DNA reads as TGTGCCAGCAGCTTATCGGCCCGCGGTCCCTCACATAGCAATCAGCCCCAGCATTTT.

This clone occurred once. The rearrangement links TRBV7-2 to TRBJ2-7; weak D call: TRBD2 (7 bases). Germline CDR1 and CDR2: SGHTA and FQGNSA. Trimming stripped 6 bases from V and 0 bases from J, with 15 bases between. The CDR3 totals 15 residues. The CDR3 reads CASSGGAASSYEQYF. DNA for the CDR3: TGTGCCAGCAGTGGGGGGGCAGCGAGCTCCTACGAGCAGTACTTC. Full variable domain (rest looked up from reference TRBV7-2 and TRBJ2-7): GAGVSQSPSNKVTEKGKDVELRCDPISGHTALYWYRQSLGQGLEFLIYFQGNSAPDKSGLPSDRFSAERTGGSVSTLTIQRTQQEDSAVYLCASSGGAASSYEQYFGPGTRLTVT.

The chain has TRBV18 and TRBJ1-3; D possibly corresponds to TRBD1 (5 bases). The V and J ends lost 2 bases and 0 bases respectively, with 14 bases between them. The germline V gene has CDR1 KGHSH and CDR2 LQKENI. The CDR3 has 17 residues. The CDR3 DNA reads as TGTGCCAGCTCACCAACCCCGGGGGGAGACTCTGGAAACACCATATATTTT. As protein: CASSPTPGGDSGNTIYF.

The CDR3 loop reads CASSHEAGPNRAQYF. The CDR3 DNA sequence: TGTGCCAGCAGCCACGAGGCGGGCCCTAACAGGGCCCAGTACTTC. The chain carries TRBV3-1 (or the pseudogene TRBV3-2) and TRBJ2-5; D may be TRBD1 (6 bases). CDR3 length: 15 amino acids. Trimming removed 3 bases at V and 9 bases at J, with 20 bases between. Germline V gives CDR1 LGHDT, CDR2 YNNKEL (reference sequence).

This clone was detected once. The CDR3 reads CASSGRNFETQYF. The CDR3, as DNA: TGTGCCAGCAGCGGGAGGAACTTCGAGACCCAGTACTTC. The chain couples TRBV9 to TRBJ2-5, with a tentative D call TRBD2 (5 bases). This CDR3 is 13 amino acids long. Germline CDR1 SGDLS, CDR2 YYNGEE. V was pared by 3 bases and J by 5 bases, with 11 bases between.

This chain joins TRBV19 and TRBJ2-1; 7 nucleotides agree with TRBD1. With V trimmed by 6 bases and J by 0 bases, 5 bases remained unmatched. The CDR3 spans 15 residues. Germline CDR1 and CDR2: LNHDA and SQIVND (reference sequence). CDR3: CASRLDRDSYNEQFF. The CDR3 nucleotides are TGTGCCAGTAGGCTAGACAGGGACTCCTACAATGAGCAGTTCTTC. Using reference TRBV19 and TRBJ2-1 for the parts outside the CDR3, the full variable domain is DGGITQSPKYLFRKEGQNVTLSCEQNLNHDAMYWYRQDPGQGLRLIYYSQIVNDFQKGDIAEGYSVSREKKESFPLTVTSAQKNPTAFYLCASRLDRDSYNEQFFGPGTRLTVL.

The gene calls are TRBV7-7 and TRBJ2-2; D is unresolved. The CDR3 spans 16 residues. The V gene's germline CDR1 is SSHAT and CDR2 FNYEAQ (reference sequence). The V end lost 2 bases, the J end lost 5 bases, and 15 bases lay between the germline ends. The CDR3 DNA follows: TGTGCCAGCAGCTTATCGGCACCAACAATTACCGGGGAGCTGTTTTTT. Protein product: CASSLSAPTITGELFF.

V gene TRBV19 combines with J gene TRBJ2-1, with 14 bases that match TRBD2. This CDR3 has 19 amino acids. The germline gives CDR1 LNHDA, CDR2 SQIVND (reference sequence). The J segment lost 0 bases and the V segment lost 5 bases, leaving 9 bases of the junction unmatched. The CDR3 nucleotides read TGTGCCAGTAGTGTCAGGGGACTAGCGGGAGCCTTCTCCTACAATGAGCAGTTCTTC. Residues: CASSVRGLAGAFSYNEQFF.